The sample holds a few counts of the clone carrying this TCR beta chain. Its antigen is still unknown. The germline V gene has CDR1 LGHNA and CDR2 YSLEER. The CDR3 consists of 18 residues. With V trimmed by 0 bases and J by 3 bases, 9 bases remained unmatched. Purity of each sorted population was above 98%. What was sequenced were expressed TCRB transcripts, since all of the isolated RNA had been reverse transcribed. The protocol was immunoSEQ multiplex PCR, while the TCRdb copy is restricted to in-frame clones and leaves out a portion. The table has approximately 50,000 clones, roughly two fifths seen once; the top ten hold 1.4%. These data are taken from a study of beta chain features in type 1 diabetes. General observations from the study: The study found moderately but significantly shorter TCRB CDR3s in all four CD4+ subsets of Type 1 diabetes patients. Fewer insertions but more deletions were seen at VDJ junctions in type 1 diabetes patients.

Sequenced: Tregs from blood. The V call is TRBV4-3, the J call TRBJ2-2; 8 positions agree with TRBD2. This clonotype was sampled from a man aged 25-45 years with type 1 diabetes. CDR3: CASSQDYGGGRYTGELFF. The CDR3 DNA follows: TGCGCCAGCAGCCAAGATTACGGTGGCGGGAGGTACACCGGGGAGCTGTTTTTT.